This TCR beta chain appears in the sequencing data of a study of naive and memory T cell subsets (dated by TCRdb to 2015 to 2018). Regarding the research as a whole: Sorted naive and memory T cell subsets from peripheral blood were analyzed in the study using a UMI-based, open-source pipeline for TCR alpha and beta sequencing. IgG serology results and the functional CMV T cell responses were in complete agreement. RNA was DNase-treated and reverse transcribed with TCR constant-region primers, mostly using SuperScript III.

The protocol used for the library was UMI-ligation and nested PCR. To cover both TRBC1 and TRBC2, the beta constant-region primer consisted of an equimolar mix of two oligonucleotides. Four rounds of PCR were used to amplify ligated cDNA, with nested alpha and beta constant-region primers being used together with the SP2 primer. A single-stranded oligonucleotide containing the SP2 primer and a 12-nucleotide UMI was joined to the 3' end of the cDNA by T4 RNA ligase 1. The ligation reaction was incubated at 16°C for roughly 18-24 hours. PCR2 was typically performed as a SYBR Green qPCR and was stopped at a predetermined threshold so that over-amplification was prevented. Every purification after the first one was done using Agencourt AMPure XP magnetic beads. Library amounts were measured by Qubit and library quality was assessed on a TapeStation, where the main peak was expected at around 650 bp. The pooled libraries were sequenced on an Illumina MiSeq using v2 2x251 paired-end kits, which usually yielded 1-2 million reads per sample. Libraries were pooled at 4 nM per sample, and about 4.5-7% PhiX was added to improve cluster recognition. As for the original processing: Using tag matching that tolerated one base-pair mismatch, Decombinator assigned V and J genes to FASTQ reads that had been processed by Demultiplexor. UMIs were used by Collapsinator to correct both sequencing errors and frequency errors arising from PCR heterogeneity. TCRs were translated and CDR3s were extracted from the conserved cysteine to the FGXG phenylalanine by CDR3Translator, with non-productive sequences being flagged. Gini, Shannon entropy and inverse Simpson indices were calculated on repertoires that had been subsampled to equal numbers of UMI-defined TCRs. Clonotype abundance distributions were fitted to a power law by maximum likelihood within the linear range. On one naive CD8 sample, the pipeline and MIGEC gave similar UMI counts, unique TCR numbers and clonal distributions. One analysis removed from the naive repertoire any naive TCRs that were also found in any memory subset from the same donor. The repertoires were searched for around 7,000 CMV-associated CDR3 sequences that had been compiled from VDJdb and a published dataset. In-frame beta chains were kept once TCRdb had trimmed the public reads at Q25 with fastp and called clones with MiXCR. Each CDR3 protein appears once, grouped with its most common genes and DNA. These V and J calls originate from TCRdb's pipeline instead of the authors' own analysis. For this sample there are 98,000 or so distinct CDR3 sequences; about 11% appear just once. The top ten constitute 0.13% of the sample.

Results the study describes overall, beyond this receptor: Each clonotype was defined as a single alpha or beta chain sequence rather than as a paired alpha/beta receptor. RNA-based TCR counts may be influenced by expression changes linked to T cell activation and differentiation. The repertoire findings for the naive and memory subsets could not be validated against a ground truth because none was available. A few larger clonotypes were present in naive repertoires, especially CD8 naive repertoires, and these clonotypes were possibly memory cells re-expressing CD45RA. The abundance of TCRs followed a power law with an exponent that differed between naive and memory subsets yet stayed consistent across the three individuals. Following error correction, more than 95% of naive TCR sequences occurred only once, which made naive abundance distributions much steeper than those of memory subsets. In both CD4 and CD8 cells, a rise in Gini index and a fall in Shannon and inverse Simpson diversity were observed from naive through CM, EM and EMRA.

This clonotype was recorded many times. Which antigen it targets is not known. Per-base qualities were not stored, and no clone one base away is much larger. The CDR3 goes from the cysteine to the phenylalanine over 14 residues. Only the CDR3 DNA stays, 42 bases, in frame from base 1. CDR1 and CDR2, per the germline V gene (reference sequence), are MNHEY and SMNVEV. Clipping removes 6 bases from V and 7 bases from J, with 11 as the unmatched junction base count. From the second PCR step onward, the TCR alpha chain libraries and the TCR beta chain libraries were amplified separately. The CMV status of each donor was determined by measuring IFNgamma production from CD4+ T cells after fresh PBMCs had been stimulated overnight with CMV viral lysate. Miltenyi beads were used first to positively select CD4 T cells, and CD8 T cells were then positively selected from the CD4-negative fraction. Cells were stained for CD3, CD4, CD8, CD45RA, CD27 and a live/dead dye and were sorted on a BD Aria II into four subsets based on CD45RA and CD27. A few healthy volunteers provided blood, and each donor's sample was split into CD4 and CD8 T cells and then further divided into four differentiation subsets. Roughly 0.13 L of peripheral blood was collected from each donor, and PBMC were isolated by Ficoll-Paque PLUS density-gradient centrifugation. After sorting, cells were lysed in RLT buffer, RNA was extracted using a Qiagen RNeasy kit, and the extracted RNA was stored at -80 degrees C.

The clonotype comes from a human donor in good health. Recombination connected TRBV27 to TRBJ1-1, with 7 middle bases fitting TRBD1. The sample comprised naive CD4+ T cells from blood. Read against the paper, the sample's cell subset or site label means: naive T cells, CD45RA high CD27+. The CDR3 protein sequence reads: CASRGDSEVGEAFF. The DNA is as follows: TGTGCCAGCAGGGGGGACAGTGAGGTGGGTGAAGCTTTCTTT.